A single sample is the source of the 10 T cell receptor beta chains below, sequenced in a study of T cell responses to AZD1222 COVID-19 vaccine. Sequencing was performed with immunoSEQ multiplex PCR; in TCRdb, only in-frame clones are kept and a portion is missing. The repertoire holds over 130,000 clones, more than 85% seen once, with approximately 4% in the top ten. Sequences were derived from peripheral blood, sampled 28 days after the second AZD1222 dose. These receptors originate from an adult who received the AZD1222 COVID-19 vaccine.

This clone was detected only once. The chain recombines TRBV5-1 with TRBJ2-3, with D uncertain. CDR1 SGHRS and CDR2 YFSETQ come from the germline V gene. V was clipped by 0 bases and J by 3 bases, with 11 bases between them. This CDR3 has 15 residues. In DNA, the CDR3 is TGCGCCAGCAGCTTGGTATCGAAAGCGACAGATACGCAGTATTTT. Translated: CASSLVSKATDTQYF.

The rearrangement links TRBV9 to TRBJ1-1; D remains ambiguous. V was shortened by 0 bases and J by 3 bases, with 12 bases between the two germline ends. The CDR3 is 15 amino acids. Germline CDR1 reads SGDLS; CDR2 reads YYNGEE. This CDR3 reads CASSVDPSFDTEAFF. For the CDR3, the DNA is TGTGCCAGCAGCGTAGACCCGTCGTTTGACACTGAAGCTTTCTTT. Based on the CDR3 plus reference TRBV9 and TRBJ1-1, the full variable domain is DSGVTQTPKHLITATGQRVTLRCSPRSGDLSVYWYQQSLDQGLQFLIQYYNGEERAKGNILERFSAQQFPDLHSELNLSSLELGDSALYFCASSVDPSFDTEAFFGQGTRLTVV.

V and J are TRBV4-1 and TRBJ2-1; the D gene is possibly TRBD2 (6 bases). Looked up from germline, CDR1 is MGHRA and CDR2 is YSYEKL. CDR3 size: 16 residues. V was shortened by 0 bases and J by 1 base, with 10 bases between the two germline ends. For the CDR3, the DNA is TGCGCCAGCAGCCAAGATTCGGGGAGGTCCTACAATGAGCAGTTCTTC. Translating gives CASSQDSGRSYNEQFF.

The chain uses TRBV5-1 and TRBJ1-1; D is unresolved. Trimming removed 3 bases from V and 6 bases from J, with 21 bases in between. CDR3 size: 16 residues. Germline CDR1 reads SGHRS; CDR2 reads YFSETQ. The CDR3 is CASSWEKNLQSSEAFF. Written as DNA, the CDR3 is TGCGCCAGCAGCTGGGAAAAGAACCTCCAGAGCTCTGAAGCTTTCTTT.

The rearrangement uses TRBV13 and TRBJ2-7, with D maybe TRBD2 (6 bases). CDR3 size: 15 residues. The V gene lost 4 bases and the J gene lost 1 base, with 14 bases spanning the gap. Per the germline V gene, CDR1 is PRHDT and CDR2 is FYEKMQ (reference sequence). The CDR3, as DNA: TGTGCCAGCAGCTCCGCGGGACTTGAATCCTACGAGCAGTACTTC. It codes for CASSSAGLESYEQYF.

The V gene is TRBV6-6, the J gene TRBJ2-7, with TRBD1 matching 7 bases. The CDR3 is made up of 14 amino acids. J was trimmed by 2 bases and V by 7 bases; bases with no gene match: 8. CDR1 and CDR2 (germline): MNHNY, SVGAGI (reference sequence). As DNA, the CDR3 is TGTGCCAGCACCTTAGGGACAGCTACCTACGAGCAGTACTTC. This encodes CASTLGTATYEQYF.

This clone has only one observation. In DNA, the CDR3 is TGTGCCAGCAGCAACAGACAGGGAACGGAGACCCAGTACTTC. Its protein product is CASSNRQGTETQYF. The V gene is TRBV6-2 or TRBV6-3, the J gene TRBJ2-5, with 7 bases lining up with TRBD1. The CDR3 length is 14 residues. The V segment lost 6 bases and the J segment 5 bases; nucleotides outside the gene matches: 9. Germline loops: CDR1 MNHEY, CDR2 SVGEGT.

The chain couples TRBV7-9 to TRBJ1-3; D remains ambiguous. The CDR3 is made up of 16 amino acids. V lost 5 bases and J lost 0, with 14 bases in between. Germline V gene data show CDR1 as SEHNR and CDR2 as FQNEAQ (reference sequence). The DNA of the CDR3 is TGTGCCAGCAGCCGATCCGACTACGTCTCTGGAAACACCATATATTTT. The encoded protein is CASSRSDYVSGNTIYF. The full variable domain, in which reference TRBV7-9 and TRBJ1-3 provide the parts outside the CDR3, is DTGVSQNPRHKITKRGQNVTFRCDPISEHNRLYWYRQTLGQGPEFLTYFQNEAQLEKSRLLSDRFSAERPKGSFSTLEIQRTEQGDSAMYLCASSRSDYVSGNTIYFGEGSWLTVV.

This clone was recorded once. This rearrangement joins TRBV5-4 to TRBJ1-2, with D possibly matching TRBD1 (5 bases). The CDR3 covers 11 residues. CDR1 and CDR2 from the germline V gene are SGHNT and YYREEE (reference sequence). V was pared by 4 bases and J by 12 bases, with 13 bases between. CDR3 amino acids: CASSNGRGDTF. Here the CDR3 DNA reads TGTGCCAGCAGCAATGGCAGAGGGGACACCTTC.

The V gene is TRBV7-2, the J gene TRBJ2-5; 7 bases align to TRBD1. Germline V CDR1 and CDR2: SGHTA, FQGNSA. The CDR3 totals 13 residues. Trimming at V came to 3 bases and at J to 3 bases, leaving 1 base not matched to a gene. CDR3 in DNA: TGTGCCAGCAGCTTCCAGGGGGAAGAGACCCAGTACTTC. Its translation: CASSFQGEETQYF.